Following are 18 T cell receptor beta chains from one sample sequenced in a study of Ad26.COV2.S vaccination and SARS-CoV-2 variants. The table came from immunoSEQ multiplex PCR; TCRdb's copy has only in-frame clones and leaves some out. The table records around 370,000 clones, about 85% of them present only once. As for treatment: about 20 received Ad26.COV2.S at low or high dose, single or two shots; 5 received placebo; per-sample allocation not given. Sample collection was performed on day 63 after the first vaccine or placebo injection. This specimen consisted of peripheral blood, obtained in a trial of Ad26.COV2.S vaccine versus placebo. The receptors come from a person aged 18-65 years who received the Ad26.COV2.S COVID-19 vaccine or a placebo.

CDR3 in DNA: TGTGCCAGCAGCCCGGCTTCGTCAGGCGCTCGCTCCTACGAGCAGTACTTC. Its translation is CASSPASSGARSYEQYF. This rearrangement joins TRBV27 to TRBJ2-7; D remains ambiguous. CDR1 and CDR2 from the germline V gene are MNHEY and SMNVEV (reference sequence). The CDR3 length is 17 residues. Deletions cut 6 bases from V and 0 bases from J, with 21 bases between.

The chain carries TRBV19 and TRBJ1-3; D ambiguous. The CDR3 has 17 residues. The germline V gene encodes CDR1 LNHDA and CDR2 SQIVND (reference sequence). Trimming left V 6 bases short and J 2 bases short, with 20 bases between. The CDR3 region is CASSPKREETPGNTIYF. Here the CDR3 DNA reads TGTGCCAGTAGCCCGAAGAGAGAGGAGACTCCTGGAAACACCATATATTTT.

The chain uses TRBV7-4 and TRBJ2-3, with D uncertain. Per the germline V gene, CDR1 is SGHVT and CDR2 is SQSDAQ. Trimming left V 5 bases short and J 0 bases short, with 15 bases between. The CDR3 consists of 16 residues. The CDR3 DNA follows: TGTGCCAGCAGCCAAGTACAAGAGTCTAGCACAGATACGCAGTATTTT. Its protein product is CASSQVQESSTDTQYF.

V and J are TRBV7-2 and TRBJ1-3; a possible D gene is TRBD1 (6 bases). The CDR3 contains 15 residues. The germline V gene has CDR1 SGHTA and CDR2 FQGNSA. The V and J ends lost 5 bases and 0 bases respectively, with 11 bases between them. The CDR3 DNA sequence: TGTGCCAGCAGCCCGGACAGCAGCTCTGGAAACACCATATATTTT. Its protein product is CASSPDSSSGNTIYF.

This sequence joins TRBV11-2 and TRBJ2-3, with 8 bases fitting TRBD2. Trimming removed 2 bases from V and 0 bases from J; junction bases left unmatched: 4. Looked up from germline, CDR1 is SGHAT and CDR2 is FQNNGV. The CDR3 covers 16 residues. The CDR3 is CASSLSGGTSTDTQYF. CDR3 nucleotides: TGTGCCAGCAGCTTAAGCGGGGGAACTAGCACAGATACGCAGTATTTT. The full variable domain, rest sourced from reference TRBV11-2 and TRBJ2-3, is EAGVAQSPRYKIIEKRQSVAFWCNPISGHATLYWYQQILGQGPKLLIQFQNNGVVDDSQLPKDRFSAERLKGVDSTLKIQPAKLEDSAVYLCASSLSGGTSTDTQYFGPGTRLTVL.

The J gene is TRBJ2-1, the V gene TRBV7-8; 8 bases match TRBD1. CDR1 and CDR2 (germline): SGHVS, FQNEAQ. The CDR3 is 18 amino acids. V dropped 2 bases and J dropped 7; count of bases not matched to a gene: 16. The CDR3 loop reads CASSLRDRTLLAKNEQFF. CDR3 bases: TGTGCCAGCAGCTTAAGGGACAGGACTCTCTTAGCGAAGAATGAGCAGTTCTTC.

This clone showed up just a few times. The chain is built from TRBV5-1 and TRBJ2-3; the D gene is possibly TRBD2 (5 bases). Per the germline V gene, CDR1 is SGHRS and CDR2 is YFSETQ. Trimming cost V 2 bases and J 5 bases, with 9 bases left between them. The CDR3 is made up of 13 amino acids. The CDR3 protein is CASSFIAGDTQYF. The DNA of the CDR3 is TGCGCCAGCAGCTTCATCGCGGGAGATACGCAGTATTTT.

The chain links TRBV13 to TRBJ2-1; D perhaps matches TRBD2 (6 bases). V lost 5 bases, J lost 7 bases, and 12 bases lay in between. This CDR3 contains 13 residues. Germline lookup yields CDR1 PRHDT and CDR2 FYEKMQ (reference sequence). CDR3 in DNA: TGTGCCAGCAGCCCCGGGGCGGGGAATGAGCAGTTCTTC. It is translated as CASSPGAGNEQFF. Using reference TRBV13 and TRBJ2-1 for the parts outside the CDR3, the full variable domain is AAGVIQSPRHLIKEKRETATLKCYPIPRHDTVYWYQQGPGQDPQFLISFYEKMQSDKGSIPDRFSAQQFSDYHSELNMSSLELGDSALYFCASSPGAGNEQFFGPGTRLTVL.

The CDR3 sequence is CASSQDLRPLSNEQFF. The CDR3, as DNA: TGTGCCAGCAGCCAAGATCTACGCCCCCTAAGCAATGAGCAGTTCTTC. The V call is TRBV3-1 (or the pseudogene TRBV3-2), the J call TRBJ2-1; unclear D gene. This CDR3 region has 16 residues. Germline values: CDR1 LGHDT, CDR2 YNNKEL (reference sequence). Trimming took off 0 bases at V and 6 bases at J, with 15 bases between the two ends.

The rearrangement links TRBV5-1 to TRBJ2-3, with 7 bases identical to TRBD2. V lost 1 base and J lost 2; bases outside the gene matches: 10. The germline CDR1 and CDR2 sequences are SGHRS and YFSETQ. The CDR3 totals 17 residues. This CDR3 reads CASSLNPSSGNTDTQYF. The CDR3 DNA is TGCGCCAGCAGCTTGAACCCGTCGAGCGGGAACACAGATACGCAGTATTTT.

This sequence joins TRBV11-2 and TRBJ1-1; no firm D call. This CDR3 has 12 amino acids. V was cut by 1 base and J by 6 bases, with 6 bases left in between. Germline CDR1 is SGHAT and CDR2 is FQNNGV. For the CDR3, the DNA is TGTGCCAGCAGCTTAGTTTCCCCTGAAGCTTTCTTT. It translates to CASSLVSPEAFF.

This chain joins TRBV4-3 and TRBJ1-5; 12 nucleotides match TRBD1. Trimming took 0 bases from V and 7 from J; bases not matched to a gene: 4. The germline V gene has CDR1 LGHNA and CDR2 YSLEER. The CDR3 extends over 16 amino acids. The CDR3 DNA is TGCGCCAGCAGCCAAGAAACCGGGACAGGGGGCCAGCCCCAGCATTTT. It encodes CASSQETGTGGQPQHF.

This sequence joins TRBV27 and TRBJ2-2; D is ambiguous. V was pared by 1 base and J by 4 bases, with 10 bases between. CDR1 and CDR2 (germline): MNHEY, SMNVEV (reference sequence). CDR3 length: 15 amino acids. DNA for the CDR3: TGTGCCAGCAGTTTATATAACTCCTTCACCGGGGAGCTGTTTTTT. Translation: CASSLYNSFTGELFF.

V and J are TRBV15 and TRBJ1-3; D is uncertain. In germline, CDR1 is LNHNV, CDR2 YYDKDF (reference sequence). The CDR3 is 13 amino acids. Trimming pared 5 bases from V and 4 bases from J, leaving 9 bases between. The CDR3 reads CATSPHGGNTIYF. The CDR3 nucleotides are TGTGCCACCAGCCCCCATGGCGGAAACACCATATATTTT.

V and J are TRBV5-4 and TRBJ1-6, with TRBD1 as a possible D gene (5 bases). Trimming stripped 5 bases from V and 6 bases from J, with 12 bases between. Germline V gene sequence: CDR1 SGHNT, CDR2 YYREEE (reference sequence). This CDR3 is 14 amino acids long. DNA of the CDR3: TGTGCCAGCAGGAACGGGACGCTTAATTCACCCCTCCACTTT. Its translation is CASRNGTLNSPLHF.

The V and J genes are TRBV5-4 and TRBJ2-7; D perhaps matches TRBD1 (5 bases). V was shortened by 1 base and J by 0 bases, with 8 bases between the two germline ends. This CDR3 contains 14 residues. In germline, CDR1 is SGHNT, CDR2 YYREEE (reference sequence). CDR3 in amino acids: CASSLRGGSYEQYF. For the CDR3, the DNA is TGTGCCAGCAGCTTGAGGGGCGGCTCCTACGAGCAGTACTTC.

The rearrangement uses TRBV5-4 and TRBJ2-7; TRBD2 agrees at 8 bases. The CDR3 loop spans 14 amino acids. With V trimmed by 2 bases and J by 4 bases, 5 bases remained unmatched. Germline V gene lookup returns CDR1 SGHNT and CDR2 YYREEE (reference sequence). CDR3 bases: TGTGCCAGCAGCTTTCGGGAGGGCGGTTACGAGCAGTACTTC. Translation: CASSFREGGYEQYF.

The chain links TRBV9 to TRBJ2-3; D is unresolved. Trimming cost V 3 bases and J 0 bases, with 11 bases left between them. From germline, CDR1 is SGDLS and CDR2 YYNGEE. The CDR3 length is 15 residues. CDR3: CASSGPHTSTDTQYF. The CDR3 DNA reads as TGTGCCAGCAGCGGCCCCCACACGAGCACAGATACGCAGTATTTT.